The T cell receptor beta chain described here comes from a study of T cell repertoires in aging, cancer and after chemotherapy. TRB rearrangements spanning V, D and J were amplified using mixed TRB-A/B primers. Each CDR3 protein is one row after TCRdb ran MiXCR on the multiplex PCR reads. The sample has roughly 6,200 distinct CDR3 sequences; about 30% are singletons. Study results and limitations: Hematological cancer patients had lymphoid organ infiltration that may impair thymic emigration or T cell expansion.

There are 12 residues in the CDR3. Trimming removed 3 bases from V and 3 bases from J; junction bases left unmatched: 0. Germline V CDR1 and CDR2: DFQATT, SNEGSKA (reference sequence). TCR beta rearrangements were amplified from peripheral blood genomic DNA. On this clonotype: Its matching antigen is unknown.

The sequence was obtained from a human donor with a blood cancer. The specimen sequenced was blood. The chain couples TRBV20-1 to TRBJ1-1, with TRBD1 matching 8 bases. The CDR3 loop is CSARTGDTEAFF. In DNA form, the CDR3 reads TGCAGTGCTAGGACAGGGGACACTGAAGCTTTCTTT.